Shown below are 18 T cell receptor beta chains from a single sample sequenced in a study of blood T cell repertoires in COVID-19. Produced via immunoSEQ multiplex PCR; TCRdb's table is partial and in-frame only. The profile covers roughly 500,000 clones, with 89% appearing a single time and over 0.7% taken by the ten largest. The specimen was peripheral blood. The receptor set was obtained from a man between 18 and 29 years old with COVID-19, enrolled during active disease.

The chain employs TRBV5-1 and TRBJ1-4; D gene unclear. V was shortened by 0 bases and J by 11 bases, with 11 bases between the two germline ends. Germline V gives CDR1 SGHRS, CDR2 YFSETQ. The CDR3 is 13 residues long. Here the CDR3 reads CASSLAGVSKLFF. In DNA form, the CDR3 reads TGCGCCAGCAGCTTGGCCGGTGTCTCGAAACTGTTTTTT.

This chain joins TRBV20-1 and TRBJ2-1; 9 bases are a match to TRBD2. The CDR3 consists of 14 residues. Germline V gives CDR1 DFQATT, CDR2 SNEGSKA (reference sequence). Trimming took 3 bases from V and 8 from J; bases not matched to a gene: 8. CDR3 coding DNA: TGCAGTGCTAGTACGTTCCGACTAGCGGATGAGCAGTTCTTC. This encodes CSASTFRLADEQFF.

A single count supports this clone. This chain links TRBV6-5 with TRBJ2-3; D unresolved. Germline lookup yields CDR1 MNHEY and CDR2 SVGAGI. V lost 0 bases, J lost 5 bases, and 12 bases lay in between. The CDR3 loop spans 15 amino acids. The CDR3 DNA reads TGTGCCAGCAGTTACTCGAGCCATCTTGGAGATACGCAGTATTTT. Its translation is CASSYSSHLGDTQYF.

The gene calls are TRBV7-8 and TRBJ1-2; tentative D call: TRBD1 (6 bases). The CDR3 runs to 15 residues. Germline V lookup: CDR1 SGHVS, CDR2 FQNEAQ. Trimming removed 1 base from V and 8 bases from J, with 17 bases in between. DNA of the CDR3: TGTGCCAGCAGCTTAGAGTGGACAGCGGTCGGAGGCTACACCTTC. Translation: CASSLEWTAVGGYTF.

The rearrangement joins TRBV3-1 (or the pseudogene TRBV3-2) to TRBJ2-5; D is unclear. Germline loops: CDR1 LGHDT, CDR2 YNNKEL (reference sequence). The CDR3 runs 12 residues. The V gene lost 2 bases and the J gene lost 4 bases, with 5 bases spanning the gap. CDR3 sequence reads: CASSQLVETQYF. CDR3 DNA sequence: TGTGCCAGCAGCCAATTAGTAGAGACCCAGTACTTC.

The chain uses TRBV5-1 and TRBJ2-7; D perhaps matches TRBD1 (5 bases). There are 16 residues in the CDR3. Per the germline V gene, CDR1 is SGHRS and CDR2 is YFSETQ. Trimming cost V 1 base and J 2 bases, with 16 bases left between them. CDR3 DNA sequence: TGCGCCAGCAGCTTGTCTCTCAGTGCAGGGACCTACGAGCAGTACTTC. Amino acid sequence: CASSLSLSAGTYEQYF.

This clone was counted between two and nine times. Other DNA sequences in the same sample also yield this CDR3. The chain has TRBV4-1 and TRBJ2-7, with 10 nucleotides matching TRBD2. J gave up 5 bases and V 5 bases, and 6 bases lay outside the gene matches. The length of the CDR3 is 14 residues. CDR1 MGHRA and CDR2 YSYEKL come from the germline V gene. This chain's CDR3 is CASSLGLAGDEQYF. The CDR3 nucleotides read TGCGCCAGCAGCTTAGGGCTAGCGGGAGACGAGCAGTACTTC.

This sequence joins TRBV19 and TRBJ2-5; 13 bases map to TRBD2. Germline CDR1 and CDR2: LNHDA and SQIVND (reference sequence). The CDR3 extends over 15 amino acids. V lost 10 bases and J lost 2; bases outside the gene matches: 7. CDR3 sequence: CATRTSGRLQETQYF. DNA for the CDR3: TGTGCCACCCGGACTAGCGGGAGACTTCAAGAGACCCAGTACTTC.

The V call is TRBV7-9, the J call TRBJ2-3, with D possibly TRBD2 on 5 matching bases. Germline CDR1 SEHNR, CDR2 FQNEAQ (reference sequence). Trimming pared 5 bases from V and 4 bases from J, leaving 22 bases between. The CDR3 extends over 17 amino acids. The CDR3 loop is CASSGYGLLVNSDTQYF. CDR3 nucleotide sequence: TGTGCCAGCAGCGGTTACGGACTCTTAGTCAACTCAGATACGCAGTATTTT.

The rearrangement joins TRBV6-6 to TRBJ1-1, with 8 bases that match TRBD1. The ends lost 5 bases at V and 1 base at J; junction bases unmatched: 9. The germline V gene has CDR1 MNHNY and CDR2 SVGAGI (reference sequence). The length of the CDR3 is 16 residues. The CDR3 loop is CASSQLETGENTEAFF. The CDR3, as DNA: TGTGCCAGCAGTCAACTCGAGACAGGGGAGAACACTGAAGCTTTCTTT.

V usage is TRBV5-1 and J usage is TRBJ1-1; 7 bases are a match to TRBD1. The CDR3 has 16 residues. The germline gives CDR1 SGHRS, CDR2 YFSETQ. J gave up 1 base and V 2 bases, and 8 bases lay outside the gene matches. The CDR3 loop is CASSFTGAAGNTEAFF. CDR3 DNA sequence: TGCGCCAGCAGCTTTACAGGGGCCGCCGGGAACACTGAAGCTTTCTTT.

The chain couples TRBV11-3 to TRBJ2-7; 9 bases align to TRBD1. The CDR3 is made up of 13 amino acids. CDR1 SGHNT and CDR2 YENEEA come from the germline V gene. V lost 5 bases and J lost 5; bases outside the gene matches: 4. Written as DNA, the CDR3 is TGTGCCAGCAGCCCCGGGACAGGGCACGAGCAGTACTTC. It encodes CASSPGTGHEQYF.

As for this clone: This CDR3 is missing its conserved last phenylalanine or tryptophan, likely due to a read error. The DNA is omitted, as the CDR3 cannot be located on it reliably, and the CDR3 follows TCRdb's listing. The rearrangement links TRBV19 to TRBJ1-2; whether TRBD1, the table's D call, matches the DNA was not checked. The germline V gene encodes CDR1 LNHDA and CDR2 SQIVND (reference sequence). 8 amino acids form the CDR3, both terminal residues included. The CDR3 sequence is CASSTGET.

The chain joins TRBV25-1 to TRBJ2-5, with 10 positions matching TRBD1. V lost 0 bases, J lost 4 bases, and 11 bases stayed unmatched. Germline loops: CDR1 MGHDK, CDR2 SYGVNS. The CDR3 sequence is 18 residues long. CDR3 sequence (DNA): TGTGCCAGCAGTGAATACATTCTCGGGGACAGGGGTGGAGAGACCCAGTACTTC. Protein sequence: CASSEYILGDRGGETQYF.

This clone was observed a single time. The CDR3 sequence: CATSDIRSGNTGELFF. The CDR3 coding sequence is TGTGCCACCAGTGATATCCGCTCAGGGAACACCGGGGAGCTGTTTTTT. This sequence joins TRBV24-1 and TRBJ2-2; D unresolved. Germline CDR1 KGHDR, CDR2 SFDVKD. V was shortened by 3 bases and J by 1 base, with 11 bases between the two germline ends. The CDR3 runs to 16 residues.

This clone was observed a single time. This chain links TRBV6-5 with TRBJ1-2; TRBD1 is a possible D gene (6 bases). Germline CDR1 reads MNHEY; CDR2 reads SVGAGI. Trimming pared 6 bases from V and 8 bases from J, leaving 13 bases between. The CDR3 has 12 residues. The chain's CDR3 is CASSQLRGGYTF. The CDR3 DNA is TGTGCCAGCAGCCAACTTAGGGGGGGCTACACCTTC.

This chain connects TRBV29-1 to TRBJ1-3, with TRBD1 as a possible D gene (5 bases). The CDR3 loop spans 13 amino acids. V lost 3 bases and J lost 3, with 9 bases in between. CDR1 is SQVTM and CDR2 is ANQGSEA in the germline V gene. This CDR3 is CSVDGAVGNTIYF. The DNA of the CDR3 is TGCAGCGTTGATGGGGCCGTTGGAAACACCATATATTTT. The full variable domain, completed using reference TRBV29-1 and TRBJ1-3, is SAVISQKPSRDICQRGTSLTIQCQVDSQVTMMFWYRQQPGQSLTLIATANQGSEATYESGFVIDKFPISRPNLTFSTLTVSNMSPEDSSIYLCSVDGAVGNTIYFGEGSWLTVV.

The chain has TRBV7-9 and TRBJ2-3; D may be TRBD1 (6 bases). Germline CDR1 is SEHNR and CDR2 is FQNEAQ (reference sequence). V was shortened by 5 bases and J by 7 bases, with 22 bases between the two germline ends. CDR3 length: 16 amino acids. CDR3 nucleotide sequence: TGTGCCAGCAGCCCTCGAACAGGGCCCCACGGGAATACGCAGTATTTT. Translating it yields CASSPRTGPHGNTQYF. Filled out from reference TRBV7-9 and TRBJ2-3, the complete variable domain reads DTGVSQNPRHKITKRGQNVTFRCDPISEHNRLYWYRQTLGQGPEFLTYFQNEAQLEKSRLLSDRFSAERPKGSFSTLEIQRTEQGDSAMYLCASSPRTGPHGNTQYFGPGTRLTVL.